A selection of T cell receptor beta chains follows, all from one sample in a study of blood T cell repertoires in COVID-19. This table comes from immunoSEQ multiplex PCR, and its TCRdb copy is limited to in-frame clones, with some not included. The sample contains 250,000 or so clones, 85% to 95% of which appear only once. Input material: peripheral blood. These receptors all stem from a man under 40 with COVID-19, enrolled during active disease. Both conserved end residues are trimmed from each CDR3. Expanded clones are given a class, and other clones once, few, many or no size at all.

abundance,v_gene,CDR3aa
.,TRBV11-2,ASRNTGEAF
.,TRBV7-9,ASREENTGELF
.,TRBV7-2,ASSPLAPGELF
.,TRBV19,ASSIQGSNQPQH
.,TRBV11-2,ASSLWGGEETQY
once,TRBV7-9,ASSAGTGFDYGYT
.,TRBV18,ASSPDMENTEAF
.,TRBV6-1,ASSEGGGVPDTQY
.,TRBV7-3,ASSGTGNTGELF
.,TRBV3-1/TRBV3-2,ASSPGGGDYGYT
.,TRBV19,ATFGTGGEKLF
.,TRBV18,ASSPNADRAGDEQF
.,TRBV19,ASRPTQRDYYGYT
.,TRBV3-1/TRBV3-2,ASSQGTGAYNEQF
.,TRBV11-2,ASSPGLAGGGWETQY
few,TRBV6-6,ASTHGQGALNGYT
.,TRBV7-6,ASSLVPSGGVWETQY
.,TRBV5-1,ASSLAPGEGYGYT
.,TRBV6-1,ASSERGGRVSNQPQH
.,TRBV27,ASRMTGDFQPQH
.,TRBV18,ASSATYITGELF
.,TRBV9,ASSVGTSGVDEQF
.,TRBV2,ASSGEGRGETQY
.,TRBV7-3,ASSPSRGNTGELF